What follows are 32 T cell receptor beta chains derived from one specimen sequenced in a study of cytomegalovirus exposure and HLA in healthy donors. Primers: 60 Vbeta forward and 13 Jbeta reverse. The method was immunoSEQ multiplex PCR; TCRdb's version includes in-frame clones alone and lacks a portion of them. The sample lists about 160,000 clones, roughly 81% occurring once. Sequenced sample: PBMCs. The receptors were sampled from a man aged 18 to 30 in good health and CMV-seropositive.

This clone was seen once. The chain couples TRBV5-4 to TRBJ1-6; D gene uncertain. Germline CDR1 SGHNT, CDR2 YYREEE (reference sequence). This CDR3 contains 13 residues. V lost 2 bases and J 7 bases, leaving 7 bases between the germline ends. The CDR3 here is CASSFEANSPLHF. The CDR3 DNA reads TGTGCCAGCAGCTTTGAAGCCAATTCACCCCTCCACTTT. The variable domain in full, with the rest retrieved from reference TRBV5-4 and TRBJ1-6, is ETGVTQSPTHLIKTRGQQVTLRCSSQSGHNTVSWYQQALGQGPQFIFQYYREEENGRGNFPPRFSGLQFPNYSSELNVNALELDDSALYLCASSFEANSPLHFGNGTRLTVT.

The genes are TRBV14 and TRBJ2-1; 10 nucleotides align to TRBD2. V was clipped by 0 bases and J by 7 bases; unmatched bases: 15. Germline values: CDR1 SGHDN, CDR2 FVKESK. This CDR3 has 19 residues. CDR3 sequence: CASSQDLVYTAGGRNEQFF. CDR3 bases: TGTGCCAGCAGCCAAGATCTCGTCTATACAGCGGGGGGGAGGAATGAGCAGTTCTTC. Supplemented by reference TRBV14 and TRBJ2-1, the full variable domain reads EAGVTQFPSHSVIEKGQTVTLRCDPISGHDNLYWYRRVMGKEIKFLLHFVKESKQDESGMPNNRFLAERTGGTYSTLKVQPAELEDSGVYFCASSQDLVYTAGGRNEQFFGPGTRLTVL.

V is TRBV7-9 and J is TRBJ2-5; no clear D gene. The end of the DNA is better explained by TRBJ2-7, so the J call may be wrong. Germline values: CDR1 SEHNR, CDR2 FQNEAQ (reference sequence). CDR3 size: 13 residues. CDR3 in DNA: TGTGCCAGCAGCCTCGCAACCACCTACGAGCAGTACTTC. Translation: CASSLATTYEQYF.

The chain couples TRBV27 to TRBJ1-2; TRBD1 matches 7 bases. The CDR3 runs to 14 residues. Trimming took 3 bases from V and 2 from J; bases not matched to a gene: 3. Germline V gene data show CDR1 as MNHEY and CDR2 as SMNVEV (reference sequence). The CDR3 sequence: CASSFTQGNYGYTF. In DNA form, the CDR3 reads TGTGCCAGCAGTTTTACACAGGGGAACTATGGCTACACCTTC.

The CDR3 DNA reads as TGCGCCAGCAGCAACACAGGCCAAGCTGGGGCCAACGTCCTGACTTTC. This encodes CASSNTGQAGANVLTF. The chain is built from TRBV5-1 and TRBJ2-6; D is perhaps TRBD1 (5 bases). Germline V gives CDR1 SGHRS, CDR2 YFSETQ. V lost 4 bases, J lost 2 bases, and 13 bases lay in between. The CDR3 loop spans 16 amino acids.

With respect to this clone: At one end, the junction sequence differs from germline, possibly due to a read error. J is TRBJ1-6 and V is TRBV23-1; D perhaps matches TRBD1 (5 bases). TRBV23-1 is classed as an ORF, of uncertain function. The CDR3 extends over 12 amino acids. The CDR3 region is CARGKGLVPLHF. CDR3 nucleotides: TGCGCCAGAGGGAAGGGGTTAGTGCCCCTCCATTTT.

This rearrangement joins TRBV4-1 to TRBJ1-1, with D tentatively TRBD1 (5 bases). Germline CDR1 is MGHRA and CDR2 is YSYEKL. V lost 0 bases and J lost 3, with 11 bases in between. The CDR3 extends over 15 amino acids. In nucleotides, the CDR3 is TGCGCCAGCAGCCAAGACGCGGGACGGGACACTGAAGCTTTCTTT. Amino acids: CASSQDAGRDTEAFF.

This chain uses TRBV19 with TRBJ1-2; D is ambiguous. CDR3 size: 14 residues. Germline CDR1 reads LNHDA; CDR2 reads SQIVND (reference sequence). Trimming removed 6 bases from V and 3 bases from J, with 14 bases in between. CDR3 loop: CASRRGRGDYGYTF. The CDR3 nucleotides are TGTGCCAGTAGGCGCGGGCGCGGGGACTATGGCTACACCTTC.

This CDR3 reads CASSYSGEQETQYF. CDR3 DNA: TGTGCCAGCAGTTACTCAGGGGAACAAGAGACCCAGTACTTC. The chain couples TRBV6-5 to TRBJ2-5; weak D call: TRBD1 (5 bases). CDR3 size: 14 residues. The germline gives CDR1 MNHEY, CDR2 SVGAGI. The V end was cut by 0 bases, the J end by 2 bases, with 7 bases between.

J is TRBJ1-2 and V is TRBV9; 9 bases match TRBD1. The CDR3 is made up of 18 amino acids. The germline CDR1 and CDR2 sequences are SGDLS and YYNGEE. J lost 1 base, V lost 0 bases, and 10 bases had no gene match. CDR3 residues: CASSVGHRGRMDNYGYTF. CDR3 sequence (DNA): TGTGCCAGCAGCGTAGGTCACAGGGGGCGAATGGATAACTATGGCTACACCTTC.

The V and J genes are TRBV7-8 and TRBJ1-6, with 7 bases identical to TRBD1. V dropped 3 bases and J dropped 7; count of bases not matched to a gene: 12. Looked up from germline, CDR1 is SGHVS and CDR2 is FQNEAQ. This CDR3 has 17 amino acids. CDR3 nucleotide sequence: TGTGCCAGCAGCTTGAGACCAGACAGGGCCGGGAATTCACCCCTCCACTTT. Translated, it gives CASSLRPDRAGNSPLHF.

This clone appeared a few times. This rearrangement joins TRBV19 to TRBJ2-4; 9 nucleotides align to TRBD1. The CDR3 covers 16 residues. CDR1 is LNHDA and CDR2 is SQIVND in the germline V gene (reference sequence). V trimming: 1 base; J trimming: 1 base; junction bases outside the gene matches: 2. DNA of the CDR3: TGTGCCAGTAGTATAGTGACAGGGGGGGCCAAAAACATTCAGTACTTC. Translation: CASSIVTGGAKNIQYF.

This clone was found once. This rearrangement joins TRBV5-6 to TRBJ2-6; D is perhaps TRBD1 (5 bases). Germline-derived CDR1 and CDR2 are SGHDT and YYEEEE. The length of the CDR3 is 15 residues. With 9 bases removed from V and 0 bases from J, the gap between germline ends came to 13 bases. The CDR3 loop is CATTTASSGANVLTF. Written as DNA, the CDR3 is TGTGCCACAACGACAGCCAGCTCTGGGGCCAACGTCCTGACTTTC.

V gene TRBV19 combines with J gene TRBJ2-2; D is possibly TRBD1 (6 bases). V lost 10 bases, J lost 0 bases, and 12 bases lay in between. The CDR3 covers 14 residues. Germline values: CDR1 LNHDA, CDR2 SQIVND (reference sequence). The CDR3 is CATPQGPNTGELFF. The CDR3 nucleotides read TGTGCCACCCCTCAGGGGCCGAACACCGGGGAGCTGTTTTTT.

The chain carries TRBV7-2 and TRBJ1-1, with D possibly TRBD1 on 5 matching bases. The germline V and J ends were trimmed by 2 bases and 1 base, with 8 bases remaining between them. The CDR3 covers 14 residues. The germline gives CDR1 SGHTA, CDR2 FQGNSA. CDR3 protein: CASSLPGPNTEAFF. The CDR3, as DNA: TGTGCCAGCAGCTTACCAGGGCCGAACACTGAAGCTTTCTTT.

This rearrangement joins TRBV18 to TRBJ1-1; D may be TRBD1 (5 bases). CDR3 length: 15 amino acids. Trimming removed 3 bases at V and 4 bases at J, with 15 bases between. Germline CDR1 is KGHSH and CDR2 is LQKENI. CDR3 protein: CASSPQGTGGTEAFF. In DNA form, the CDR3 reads TGTGCCAGCTCACCCCAAGGGACCGGGGGCACTGAAGCTTTCTTT.

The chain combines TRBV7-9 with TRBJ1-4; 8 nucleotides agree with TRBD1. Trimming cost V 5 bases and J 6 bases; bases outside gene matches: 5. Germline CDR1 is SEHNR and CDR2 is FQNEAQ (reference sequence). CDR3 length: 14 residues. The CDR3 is CASSPGGGDEKLFF. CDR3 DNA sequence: TGTGCCAGCAGCCCAGGGGGCGGCGATGAAAAACTGTTTTTT.

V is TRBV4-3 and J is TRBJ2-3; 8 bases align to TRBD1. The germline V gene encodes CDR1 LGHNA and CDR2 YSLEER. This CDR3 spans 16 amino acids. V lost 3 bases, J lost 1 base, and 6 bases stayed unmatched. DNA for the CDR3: TGCGCCAGCAGCCAGCACCTACAGGGGGGCACAGATACGCAGTATTTT. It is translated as CASSQHLQGGTDTQYF.

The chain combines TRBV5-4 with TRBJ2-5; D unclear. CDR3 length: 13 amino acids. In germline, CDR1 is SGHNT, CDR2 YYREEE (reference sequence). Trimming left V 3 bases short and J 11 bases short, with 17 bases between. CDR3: CASSSKGDLEQYF. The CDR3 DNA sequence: TGTGCCAGCAGCTCCAAAGGAGATTTAGAGCAGTACTTC.

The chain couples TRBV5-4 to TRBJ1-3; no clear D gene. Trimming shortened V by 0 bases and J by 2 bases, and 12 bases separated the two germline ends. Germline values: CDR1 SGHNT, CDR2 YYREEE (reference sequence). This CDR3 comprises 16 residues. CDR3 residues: CASSLDAATAGNTIYF. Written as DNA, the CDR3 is TGTGCCAGCAGCTTGGATGCAGCGACGGCTGGAAACACCATATATTTT.

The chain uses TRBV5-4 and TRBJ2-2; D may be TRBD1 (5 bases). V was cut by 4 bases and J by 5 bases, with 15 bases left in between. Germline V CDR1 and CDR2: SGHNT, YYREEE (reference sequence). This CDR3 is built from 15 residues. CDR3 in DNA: TGTGCCAGCAGCCCCGGCTGGAAGGGGACCGGGGAGCTGTTTTTT. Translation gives CASSPGWKGTGELFF.

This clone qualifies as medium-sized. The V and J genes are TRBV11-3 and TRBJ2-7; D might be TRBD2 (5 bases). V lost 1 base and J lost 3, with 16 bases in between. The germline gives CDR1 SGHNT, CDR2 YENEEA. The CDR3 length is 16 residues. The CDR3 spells CASSLGGRGTRYEQYF. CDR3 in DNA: TGTGCCAGCAGCTTAGGCGGTCGGGGAACTCGCTACGAGCAGTACTTC.

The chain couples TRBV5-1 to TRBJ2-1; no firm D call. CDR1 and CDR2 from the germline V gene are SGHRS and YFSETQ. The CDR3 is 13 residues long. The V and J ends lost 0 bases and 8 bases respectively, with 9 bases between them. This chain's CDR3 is CASSLAGRDEQFF. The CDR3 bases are TGCGCCAGCAGCTTGGCCGGTCGAGATGAGCAGTTCTTC.

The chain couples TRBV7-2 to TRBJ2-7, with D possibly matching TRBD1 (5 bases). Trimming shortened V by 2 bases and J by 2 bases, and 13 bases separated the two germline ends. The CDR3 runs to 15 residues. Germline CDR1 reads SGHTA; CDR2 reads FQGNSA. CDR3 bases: TGTGCCAGCAGCTTACGTGACAGTAGGACCTACGAGCAGTACTTC. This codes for CASSLRDSRTYEQYF.

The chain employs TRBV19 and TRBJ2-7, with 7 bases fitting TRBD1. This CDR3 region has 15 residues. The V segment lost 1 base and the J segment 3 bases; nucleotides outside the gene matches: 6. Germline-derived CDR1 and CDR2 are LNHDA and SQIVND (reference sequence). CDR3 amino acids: CASSIGQGEHYEQYF. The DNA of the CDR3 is TGTGCCAGTAGTATAGGACAGGGAGAGCACTACGAGCAGTACTTC.

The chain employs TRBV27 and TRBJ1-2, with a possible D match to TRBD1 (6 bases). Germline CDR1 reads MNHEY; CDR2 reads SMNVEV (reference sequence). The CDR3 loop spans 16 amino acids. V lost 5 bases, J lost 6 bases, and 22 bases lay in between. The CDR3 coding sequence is TGTGCCAGCAGTCCCGCGGGCTTCGGGGGGCTAGATGGCTACACCTTC. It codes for CASSPAGFGGLDGYTF.

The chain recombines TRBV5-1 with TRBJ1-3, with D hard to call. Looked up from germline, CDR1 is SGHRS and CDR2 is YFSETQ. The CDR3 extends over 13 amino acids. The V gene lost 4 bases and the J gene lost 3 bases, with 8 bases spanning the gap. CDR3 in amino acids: CASSLGLGNTIYF. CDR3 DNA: TGCGCCAGCAGCCTCGGACTTGGAAACACCATATATTTT.

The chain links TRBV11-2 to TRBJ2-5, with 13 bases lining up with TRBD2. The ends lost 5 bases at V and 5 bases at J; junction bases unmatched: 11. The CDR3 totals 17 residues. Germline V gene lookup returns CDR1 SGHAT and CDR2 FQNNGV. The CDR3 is CASSLREGLAGRETQYF. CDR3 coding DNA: TGTGCCAGCAGCCTCCGGGAGGGACTAGCGGGGAGGGAGACCCAGTACTTC.

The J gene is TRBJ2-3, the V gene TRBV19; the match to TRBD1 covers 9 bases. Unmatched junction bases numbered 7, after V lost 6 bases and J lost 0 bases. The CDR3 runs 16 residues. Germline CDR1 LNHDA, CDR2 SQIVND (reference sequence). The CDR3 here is CASSSTGGPSTDTQYF. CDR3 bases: TGTGCCAGTAGCTCCACAGGGGGCCCTAGCACAGATACGCAGTATTTT.

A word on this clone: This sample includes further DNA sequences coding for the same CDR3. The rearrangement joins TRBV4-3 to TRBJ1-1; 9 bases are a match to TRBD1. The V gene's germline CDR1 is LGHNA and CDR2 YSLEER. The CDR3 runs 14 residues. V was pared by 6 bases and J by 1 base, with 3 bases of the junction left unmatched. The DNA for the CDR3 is TGCGCCAGCAGTCAGGACAGGGGGAACACTGAAGCTTTCTTT. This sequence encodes CASSQDRGNTEAFF.

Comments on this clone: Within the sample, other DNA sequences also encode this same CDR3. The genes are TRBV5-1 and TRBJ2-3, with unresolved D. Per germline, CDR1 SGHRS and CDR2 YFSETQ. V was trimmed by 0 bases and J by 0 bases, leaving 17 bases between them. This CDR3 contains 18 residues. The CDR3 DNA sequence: TGCGCCAGCAGCTTGGGTCGGGTTGGCGCTGGAAGCACAGATACGCAGTATTTT. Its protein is CASSLGRVGAGSTDTQYF.

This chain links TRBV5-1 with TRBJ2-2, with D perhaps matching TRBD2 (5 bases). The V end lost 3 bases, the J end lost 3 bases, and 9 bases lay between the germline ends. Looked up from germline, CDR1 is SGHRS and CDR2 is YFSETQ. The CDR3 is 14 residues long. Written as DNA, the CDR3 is TGCGCCAGCAGCTCGAACGGGGACACCGGGGAGCTGTTTTTT. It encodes CASSSNGDTGELFF.